Each of the 7 T cell receptor beta chains below was sequenced from the same sample in a study of T-cell memory formation after mild COVID-19. TCRdb re-analysed the 5' RACE reads in MiXCR, keeping a single row per CDR3 protein. The sample contains some 30,000 distinct CDR3 sequences, 7.4% of which appear only once. The sample comprised PBMCs or a T cell subset sorted from them (not recorded which). Source of these receptors: an adult woman who had mild COVID-19 (a few samples of this study predate the infection). Cell type and time point are not known.

This clonotype has at least ten counts. The chain joins TRBV5-1 to TRBJ2-1; perhaps TRBD2 as D (5 bases). Germline CDR1 SGHRS, CDR2 YFSETQ. Trimming left V 1 base short and J 0 bases short, with 8 bases between. This CDR3 comprises 15 residues. The CDR3, as DNA: TGCGCCAGCAGCTTGTTGAGGGACTCCTACAATGAGCAGTTCTTC. It translates to CASSLLRDSYNEQFF.

This clonotype was counted many times. J is TRBJ1-6 and V is TRBV20-1, with D hard to call. CDR1 DFQATT and CDR2 SNEGSKA come from the germline V gene (reference sequence). The CDR3 contains 14 residues. V was trimmed by 5 bases and J by 10 bases, leaving 18 bases between them. The CDR3 coding sequence is TGCAGTGCTCCGATATCTCGGGGAGAATCACCCCTCCACTTT. This gives the protein CSAPISRGESPLHF.

The gene calls are TRBV20-1 and TRBJ2-3; D not resolved. V gave up 2 bases and J gave up 4 bases, with 19 bases separating them. Germline V lookup: CDR1 DFQATT, CDR2 SNEGSKA (reference sequence). The CDR3 has 16 residues. CDR3 loop: CSARPDQSATADTQYF. For the CDR3, the DNA is TGCAGTGCTAGACCCGACCAGTCTGCTACGGCAGATACGCAGTATTTT.

The rearrangement links TRBV11-2 to TRBJ2-2, with D possibly being TRBD1 (5 bases). The germline gives CDR1 SGHAT, CDR2 FQNNGV. Deletions cut 3 bases from V and 3 bases from J, with 14 bases between. CDR3 length equals 16 residues. DNA for the CDR3: TGTGCCAGCAGCTTCGAAGGGGCGCTGGACACCGGGGAGCTGTTTTTT. This gives the protein CASSFEGALDTGELFF.

This clonotype occurred many times. The V call is TRBV5-8, the J call TRBJ2-3, with D possibly TRBD2 on 5 matching bases. Germline V gives CDR1 SGHTS, CDR2 YDEGEE. V was cut by 0 bases and J by 6 bases, with 23 bases left in between. This CDR3 is built from 18 residues. CDR3 coding DNA: TGTGCCAGCAGCTTGGGAGCCGTGATCGGGGTTTCTTTGGATACGCAGTATTTT. Its protein product is CASSLGAVIGVSLDTQYF.

This clonotype was counted at least ten times. The V and J genes are TRBV18 and TRBJ2-3, with 7 bases that match TRBD2. The CDR3 length is 14 residues. V trimming: 7 bases; J trimming: 2 bases; junction bases outside the gene matches: 6. CDR1 is KGHSH, CDR2 LQKENI, per germline. Here the CDR3 DNA reads TGTGCCAGCTGCCCTAGCGGATACACAGATACGCAGTATTTT. Amino acids: CASCPSGYTDTQYF.

This clonotype was counted at least ten times. The V and J genes are TRBV5-1 and TRBJ2-3; 8 bases agree with TRBD1. Germline lookup yields CDR1 SGHRS and CDR2 YFSETQ. J gave up 0 bases and V 3 bases, and 3 bases lay outside the gene matches. This CDR3 spans 15 amino acids. Here the CDR3 reads CASSSTGGSTDTQYF. The CDR3, as DNA: TGCGCCAGCAGCTCCACAGGGGGTAGCACAGATACGCAGTATTTT. The full variable domain, completed using reference TRBV5-1 and TRBJ2-3, is KAGVTQTPRYLIKTRGQQVTLSCSPISGHRSVSWYQQTPGQGLQFLFEYFSETQRNKGNFPGRFSGRQFSNSRSEMNVSTLELGDSALYLCASSSTGGSTDTQYFGPGTRLTVL.